The next 9 T cell receptor beta chains were all read from a single sample in a study of siplizumab effects on memory and regulatory T cells. The protocol was immunoSEQ multiplex PCR, while the TCRdb copy is restricted to in-frame clones and leaves out a portion. This sample has roughly 68,000 clones, with around 78% found just once. What was sequenced was memory CD4+ T cells sorted from blood. These receptors were taken from a human donor in good health.

The chain recombines TRBV10-3 with TRBJ1-1; weak D call: TRBD1 (6 bases). Germline values: CDR1 ENHRY, CDR2 SYGVKD. V gave up 0 bases and J gave up 5 bases, with 31 bases separating them. The length of the CDR3 is 21 residues. This CDR3 reads CAISESTSEMFWGGLGTEAFF. In DNA, the CDR3 is TGTGCCATCAGTGAGTCGACAAGTGAGATGTTCTGGGGGGGCCTGGGGACTGAAGCTTTCTTT.

The rearrangement uses TRBV5-4 and TRBJ2-7; 12 bases match TRBD1. The V segment lost 4 bases and the J segment 6 bases; nucleotides outside the gene matches: 8. CDR1 and CDR2 (germline): SGHNT, YYREEE (reference sequence). CDR3 length: 15 amino acids. CDR3 region: CASSAAGTGGLEQYF. Here the CDR3 DNA reads TGTGCCAGCAGCGCAGCCGGGACAGGGGGCCTCGAGCAGTACTTC. Combining the CDR3 with reference TRBV5-4 and TRBJ2-7 gives the whole variable domain ETGVTQSPTHLIKTRGQQVTLRCSSQSGHNTVSWYQQALGQGPQFIFQYYREEENGRGNFPPRFSGLQFPNYSSELNVNALELDDSALYLCASSAAGTGGLEQYFGPGTRLTVT.

V usage is TRBV19 and J usage is TRBJ2-3; TRBD1 agrees at 7 bases. CDR1 LNHDA and CDR2 SQIVND come from the germline V gene (reference sequence). The ends lost 5 bases at V and 2 bases at J; junction bases unmatched: 10. The CDR3 length is 16 residues. The CDR3: CASSPTGVKVTDTQYF. CDR3 sequence (DNA): TGTGCCAGTAGTCCAACAGGGGTCAAAGTCACAGATACGCAGTATTTT. Filled out from reference TRBV19 and TRBJ2-3, the complete variable domain reads DGGITQSPKYLFRKEGQNVTLSCEQNLNHDAMYWYRQDPGQGLRLIYYSQIVNDFQKGDIAEGYSVSREKKESFPLTVTSAQKNPTAFYLCASSPTGVKVTDTQYFGPGTRLTVL.

This clone was detected once. The chain is built from TRBV7-9 and TRBJ1-5, with D possibly being TRBD1 (5 bases). Per germline, CDR1 SEHNR and CDR2 FQNEAQ (reference sequence). The CDR3 is made up of 13 amino acids. Trimming shortened V by 5 bases and J by 6 bases, and 11 bases separated the two germline ends. CDR3 nucleotides: TGTGCCAGCAGCGTCGTCGGGGGTCAGCCCCAGCATTTT. Protein: CASSVVGGQPQHF.

The V gene is TRBV14, the J gene TRBJ2-2; D is unclear. Per germline, CDR1 SGHDN and CDR2 FVKESK. The CDR3 length is 13 residues. Trimming left V 1 base short and J 2 bases short, with 2 bases between. The CDR3 here is CASSQGNTGELFF. The CDR3 DNA reads as TGTGCCAGCAGCCAAGGAAACACCGGGGAGCTGTTTTTT.

V usage is TRBV20-1 and J usage is TRBJ2-3; 13 bases fit TRBD2. J was trimmed by 13 bases and V by 4 bases; bases with no gene match: 2. Germline CDR1 reads DFQATT; CDR2 reads SNEGSKA (reference sequence). The CDR3 runs 11 residues. CDR3 region: CSAKGLAGKYF. The DNA of the CDR3 is TGCAGTGCTAAGGGACTAGCGGGGAAGTATTTT.

J is TRBJ2-7 and V is TRBV6-5; D not resolved. CDR1 and CDR2 (germline): MNHEY, SVGAGI. The CDR3 length is 15 residues. V was trimmed by 0 bases and J by 0 bases, leaving 9 bases between them. The CDR3, as DNA: TGTGCCAGCAGTTACTCCGGTCGGACCTCCTACGAGCAGTACTTC. It is translated as CASSYSGRTSYEQYF.

The chain employs TRBV19 and TRBJ1-2, with 7 bases fitting TRBD1. With 7 bases clipped from V and 2 bases from J, the junction kept 1 base outside the gene matches. CDR3 length equals 12 residues. CDR1 and CDR2 (germline): LNHDA, SQIVND (reference sequence). The CDR3 bases are TGTGCCAGTACGACAGGGAACTATGGCTACACCTTC. Translating gives CASTTGNYGYTF.

This chain connects TRBV7-8 to TRBJ1-4; possibly TRBD1 for D (5 bases). With 5 bases removed from V and 8 bases from J, the gap between germline ends came to 18 bases. Germline CDR1 SGHVS, CDR2 FQNEAQ. CDR3 length: 15 residues. The CDR3 DNA follows: TGTGCCAGCAGCCCTATGGGGGGGGTGGGCGAAAAACTGTTTTTT. Translated, it gives CASSPMGGVGEKLFF. Based on the CDR3 plus reference TRBV7-8 and TRBJ1-4, the full variable domain is GAGVSQSPRYKVAKRGQDVALRCDPISGHVSLFWYQQALGQGPEFLTYFQNEAQLDKSGLPSDRFFAERPEGSVSTLKIQRTQQEDSAVYLCASSPMGGVGEKLFFGSGTQLSVL.